Listed here are 6 T cell receptor beta chains from one sample, sequenced in a study of blood T cell repertoires in COVID-19. This table comes from immunoSEQ multiplex PCR, and its TCRdb copy is limited to in-frame clones, with some not included. In the table there are about 130,000 clones, around 86% of which are singletons. Material: peripheral blood. These receptors originate from a man aged 55 to 70 with acute or convalescent COVID-19.

The CDR3 DNA follows: TGTGCCAGCAGCCGGGACAGGATAAGTGGCTACACCTTC. Encoded protein: CASSRDRISGYTF. The chain employs TRBV28 and TRBJ1-2, with TRBD1 identical over 8 bases. Germline-derived CDR1 and CDR2 are MDHEN and SYDVKM. The V and J ends lost 6 bases and 7 bases, in that order; junction bases with no gene match: 7. The CDR3 runs to 13 residues.

CDR3 region: CASSYLAASGTGEQFF. DNA of the CDR3: TGTGCCAGCAGTTATCTTGCGGCTAGCGGGACTGGGGAGCAGTTCTTC. The chain employs TRBV6-5 and TRBJ2-1, with TRBD2 matching over 9 bases. V dropped 3 bases and J dropped 10; count of bases not matched to a gene: 13. This CDR3 contains 16 residues. Germline-derived CDR1 and CDR2 are MNHEY and SVGAGI.

V usage is TRBV4-2 and J usage is TRBJ2-5, with TRBD2 matching over 7 bases. This CDR3 is built from 17 residues. Germline CDR1 reads LGHNA; CDR2 reads YNFKEQ. J lost 5 bases, V lost 4 bases, and 16 bases had no gene match. This CDR3 reads CASSPGRGAGVGETQYF. The CDR3 nucleotides are TGTGCCAGCAGCCCCGGAAGAGGCGCGGGAGTAGGGGAGACCCAGTACTTC.

This clone has just one count. The chain combines TRBV7-9 with TRBJ2-3, with D perhaps matching TRBD2 (5 bases). The ends were cut back, 5 bases at V and 3 bases at J, with 15 bases in the middle. This CDR3 has 15 amino acids. Germline V lookup: CDR1 SEHNR, CDR2 FQNEAQ (reference sequence). CDR3 nucleotides: TGTGCCAGCAGCCAATCGCGGGCGAGGACAGATACGCAGTATTTT. Translated: CASSQSRARTDTQYF. Full variable domain (missing parts from reference TRBV7-9 and TRBJ2-3): DTGVSQNPRHKITKRGQNVTFRCDPISEHNRLYWYRQTLGQGPEFLTYFQNEAQLEKSRLLSDRFSAERPKGSFSTLEIQRTEQGDSAMYLCASSQSRARTDTQYFGPGTRLTVL.

V is TRBV5-1 and J is TRBJ2-2; maybe TRBD1 (5 bases). The V end lost 1 base, the J end lost 5 bases, and 12 bases lay between the germline ends. Germline V gene sequence: CDR1 SGHRS, CDR2 YFSETQ. The CDR3 sequence is 15 residues long. CDR3 DNA: TGCGCCAGCAGCTTGACAGAAAGGGGAACCGGGGAGCTGTTTTTT. This sequence encodes CASSLTERGTGELFF.

The V and J genes are TRBV27 and TRBJ2-7; TRBD2 matches 11 bases. The V and J ends lost 2 bases and 6 bases, in that order; junction bases with no gene match: 12. The CDR3 loop spans 17 amino acids. Germline V CDR1 and CDR2: MNHEY, SMNVEV (reference sequence). The CDR3 region is CASSLSPQLAGVSEQYF. The DNA of the CDR3 is TGTGCCAGCAGTTTAAGCCCCCAACTAGCGGGAGTTTCCGAGCAGTACTTC.